This is a list of T cell receptor beta chains from one sample in a study of patients and donors after allogeneic stem cell transplantation. One entry per CDR3 protein, called by TCRdb with MiXCR from the RT-PCR reads. The sample yields about 960,000 distinct CDR3 sequences, more than 15% seen once. Material: blood, either unsorted or a sorted T cell fraction (not recorded which). These receptors were obtained from a human donor who was either an allogeneic HSCT recipient or a stem cell or donor lymphocyte infusion donor (not recorded which). It is not recorded whose cells these are; they may come from a transplant donor. Each CDR3 is given with its conserved first and last residue. The D gene is left open where the match is weak.

CDR3 | D | J | V
CASSLPADDQQFF | - | TRBJ2-1 | TRBV5-5
CASRIAGAEYNEQFF | TRBD2 | TRBJ2-1 | TRBV12-3/TRBV12-4
CASSQVLRGSTDTQYF | - | TRBJ2-3 | TRBV3-1
CASSPRTGGLHGYTF | TRBD1 | TRBJ1-2 | TRBV5-8
CASSADIAGPTDTQYF | TRBD2 | TRBJ2-3 | TRBV9
CASSSGRGISYEQYF | TRBD1 | TRBJ2-7 | TRBV7-7
CASSPGYTNSPLHF | - | TRBJ1-6 | TRBV7-3
CASTPPNPGASGNTIYF | - | TRBJ1-3 | TRBV6-1
CSPYGGPGKKDTQYF | - | TRBJ2-3 | TRBV20-1
CASSLKISGSYNEQFF | TRBD2 | TRBJ2-1 | TRBV7-7
CASSLRPQLEAFF | - | TRBJ1-1 | TRBV7-3
CATSEANSYEQYF | - | TRBJ2-7 | TRBV24-1
CASSLDGRRSETQYF | - | TRBJ2-5 | TRBV5-1
CASSRRDSSIRPQHF | TRBD1 | TRBJ1-5 | TRBV6-2/TRBV6-3
CASSFPGTAFGYIQYF | - | TRBJ2-4 | TRBV12-3/TRBV12-4
CSAKGWSYNEQFF | - | TRBJ2-1 | TRBV20-1
CASRIGGTGGNSPLHF | TRBD1 | TRBJ1-6 | TRBV3-1
CASSPGTSSSTDTQYF | TRBD2 | TRBJ2-3 | TRBV7-9
CASRSGGTGANVLTF | TRBD2 | TRBJ2-6 | TRBV10-3
CSARLAGASDTQYF | TRBD2 | TRBJ2-3 | TRBV20-1
CSARLWRDTIYF | - | TRBJ1-3 | TRBV20-1
CASSAEGAGANVLTF | - | TRBJ2-6 | TRBV9
CASSGTGNYGYTF | TRBD1 | TRBJ1-2 | TRBV6-1
CASSKNPQETQYF | - | TRBJ2-5 | TRBV5-1
CSAEAGDLKGYEQYF | - | TRBJ2-7 | TRBV20-1
CSVVRGIYGYTF | - | TRBJ1-2 | TRBV29-1
CATGTGEGEQYF | TRBD1 | TRBJ2-7 | TRBV15
CASSWDRNSPLHF | TRBD1 | TRBJ1-6 | TRBV12-3/TRBV12-4
CASSPLEMAKNIQYF | - | TRBJ2-4 | TRBV27
CASRAPGTRVHEQYF | - | TRBJ2-7 | TRBV12-3/TRBV12-4
CASSQVRAATGRNTEAFF | - | TRBJ1-1 | TRBV14
CSAKQATGANSPLHF | - | TRBJ1-6 | TRBV20-1
CATSREGRSTSGKQYF | - | TRBJ2-7 | TRBV15
CATRPGGMGYGYTF | - | TRBJ1-2 | TRBV27
CASSQDLYTSTDTQYF | - | TRBJ2-3 | TRBV4-3
CATRLANTEAFF | - | TRBJ1-1 | TRBV10-3
CASSISESYNSPLHF | - | TRBJ1-6 | TRBV9
CSVKLAGPTDTQYF | - | TRBJ2-3 | TRBV29-1
CASSFLPGRANYGYTF | - | TRBJ1-2 | TRBV27
CATSRDSRTGEQFF | TRBD1 | TRBJ2-1 | TRBV12-3/TRBV12-4
CASSEEKPGRGNSPLHF | - | TRBJ1-6 | TRBV25-1
CASSLGSSYMNTEAFF | - | TRBJ1-1 | TRBV5-1
CAISNRVGEQYF | - | TRBJ2-7 | TRBV10-3
CASSHEGAGGKYEQYF | TRBD2 | TRBJ2-7 | TRBV3-1
CSVVEREPYEQYF | - | TRBJ2-7 | TRBV29-1
CASSLGKGRTSGELFF | - | TRBJ2-2 | TRBV5-4
CASSRTQETQYF | - | TRBJ2-5 | TRBV12-3/TRBV12-4
CASSQESGPYGYTF | - | TRBJ1-2 | TRBV3-1
CASSLGLAVLLDTQYF | TRBD2 | TRBJ2-3 | TRBV5-6
CASSLADYTEAFF | - | TRBJ1-1 | TRBV27
CASSSWDRLSYNEQFF | TRBD1 | TRBJ2-1 | TRBV6-5